This TCR beta chain emerged from a study of CD8 T cells in Susac syndrome (dated by TCRdb to between 2018 and 2020). Looking at the study overall: The study used repertoire sequencing to test whether antigen drove CD8+ T cell activation and differentiation in Susac syndrome.

A remark on this clonotype: No cognate antigen has been identified for it. Per-base qualities were not stored, and no clone one base away is much larger.

Sequences SEHNR (CDR1) and FQNEAQ (CDR2) are obtained from the germline V gene (reference sequence). Reading from cysteine to phenylalanine, the CDR3 counts 18 amino acids. Only the CDR3 part of the read is kept: 54 bases, read in frame from the first base. Trimming accounts for 4 bases at V and 0 bases at J, while the number of junction bases matched to no gene is 9. RNA was extracted with the RNeasy kit and roughly 0.5 to 1 ug was reverse transcribed using random hexamers. TCR beta CDR3 regions were amplified with the immunoSEQ multiplex PCR assay covering 54 Vbeta and 13 Jbeta segments. Bias from PCR amplification was corrected by using a synthetic template baseline for primer optimization and for computational correction. Regarding the original processing steps: Only productive sequences were kept, with reads annotated to V, D and J genes according to IMGT and analyzed in immunoSEQ Analyzer. Clonality was computed as one minus Shannon entropy normalized by log2 of the number of productive unique sequences. For each patient and control, public and private clones were evaluated among the 100 most prevalent clones. Clones were defined as Susac-specific when absent from the healthy and MS cohorts, from approximately 1,100 published viral clones and from other ImmuneACCESS disease sequences. Through fastp at Q25 and MiXCR, TCRdb rebuilt clones from the public reads, retaining in-frame beta chains. Identical CDR3 protein sequences are pooled into one entry, listed with their most common genes and DNA. None of the V and J calls come from the authors' own analysis; TCRdb made them. Within this sample are approximately 140,000 distinct CDR3 sequences, with 85% to 95% of them counted one time only. The top ten constitute approximately 0.11% of the sample.

High-throughput TCR beta sequencing profiled peripheral blood CD8+ and CD4+ T cells from healthy donors, Susac syndrome patients and multiple sclerosis patients. The multiple sclerosis controls were treatment-naive patients who had stable or active relapsing-remitting disease and met the revised McDonald criteria. CD8+ TEMRA cells were enriched by FACS, while bulk CD8+ and CD4+ T cells were purified by magnetic negative isolation. Blood was collected in EDTA tubes and processed within 24 hours, with PBMCs isolated through density gradient centrifugation. PBMCs intended for TCR sequencing were cryopreserved in liquid nitrogen and thawed later in a water bath at 37 degrees C. Purity of sorted or isolated CD4+, CD8+ and CD8+ TEMRA cells was at least 90%. Broader findings and caveats from the paper: The number of individuals in the TCR sequencing and HLA analysis was acknowledged as relatively small.

The sequence links TRBV7-9 to TRBJ2-7; TRBD2 aligns with 13 central bases. Sequencing was carried out using CD4+ T cells from PBMCs. The TCR comes from a human donor with multiple sclerosis. The encoded CDR3 is CASSSDGTSGTFSYEQYF. The nucleotide sequence is TGTGCCAGCAGCTCCGACGGGACTAGCGGGACGTTCTCCTACGAGCAGTACTTC.